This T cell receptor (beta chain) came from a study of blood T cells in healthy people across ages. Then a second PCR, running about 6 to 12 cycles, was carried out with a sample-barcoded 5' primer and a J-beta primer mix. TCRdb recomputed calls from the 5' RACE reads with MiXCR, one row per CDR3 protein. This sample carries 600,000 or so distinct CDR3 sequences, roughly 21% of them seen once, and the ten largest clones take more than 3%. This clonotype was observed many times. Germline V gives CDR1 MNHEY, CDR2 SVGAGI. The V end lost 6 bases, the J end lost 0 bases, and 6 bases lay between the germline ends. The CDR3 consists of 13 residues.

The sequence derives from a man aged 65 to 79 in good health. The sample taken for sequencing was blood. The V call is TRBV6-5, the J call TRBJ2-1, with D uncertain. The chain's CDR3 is CASSVASYNEQFF. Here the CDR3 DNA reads TGTGCCAGCAGCGTCGCCTCCTACAATGAGCAGTTCTTC.